The next 5 T cell receptor beta chains were all read from a single sample in a study of T cells in localized non-small cell lung cancer. Sequencing used immunoSEQ multiplex PCR; TCRdb keeps in-frame clones, though not all of them. The sample has just under 80,000 clones; 65% to 85% are singletons. The sequences come from peripheral blood, collected before any cancer treatment. These receptor sequences come from a female donor older than 55 with stage I lung adenocarcinoma.

The genes are TRBV19 and TRBJ2-1; 8 bases fit TRBD1. The length of the CDR3 is 14 residues. The V gene end was trimmed by 8 bases and the J gene end by 6 bases; junction bases not matched to a gene: 9. In germline, CDR1 is LNHDA, CDR2 SQIVND (reference sequence). The CDR3 is CASAMRTGFNEQFF. In nucleotides, the CDR3 is TGTGCCAGTGCCATGCGGACAGGGTTCAATGAGCAGTTCTTC. The whole variable domain, filled in from reference TRBV19 and TRBJ2-1, reads DGGITQSPKYLFRKEGQNVTLSCEQNLNHDAMYWYRQDPGQGLRLIYYSQIVNDFQKGDIAEGYSVSREKKESFPLTVTSAQKNPTAFYLCASAMRTGFNEQFFGPGTRLTVL.

The J gene is TRBJ2-7, the V gene TRBV5-4, with TRBD2 matching 8 bases. V shed 0 bases, J shed 5 bases, and the junction held 7 bases outside the gene matches. The CDR3 runs to 15 residues. Germline CDR1 reads SGHNT; CDR2 reads YYREEE (reference sequence). The CDR3 reads CASSLVQAGAHEQYF. DNA for the CDR3: TGTGCCAGCAGCTTGGTACAAGCGGGGGCCCACGAGCAGTACTTC.

This sequence joins TRBV9 and TRBJ1-6; possible D gene TRBD1, 6 bases. The V end was cut by 4 bases, the J end by 5 bases, with 16 bases between. The germline V gene encodes CDR1 SGDLS and CDR2 YYNGEE. The CDR3 is 16 amino acids. The CDR3 is CASSPRGTSHNSPLHF. The CDR3 region has the DNA TGTGCCAGCAGCCCAAGGGGGACATCACATAATTCACCCCTCCACTTT.

J is TRBJ1-2 and V is TRBV4-1; D remains ambiguous. The CDR3 covers 13 residues. Germline V CDR1 and CDR2: MGHRA, YSYEKL. The ends were cut back, 1 base at V and 4 bases at J, with 7 bases in the middle. The CDR3 reads CASSQGTGYGYTF. For the CDR3, the DNA is TGCGCCAGCAGCCAAGGGACGGGCTATGGCTACACCTTC.

The chain carries TRBV5-1 and TRBJ2-3; the D gene could be TRBD1 or TRBD2 (5 bases each). Germline assignment: CDR1 SGHRS and CDR2 YFSETQ. V was shortened by 4 bases and J by 2 bases, with 14 bases between the two germline ends. The CDR3 length is 15 residues. This CDR3 reads CASSPGQVATDTQYF. The CDR3 DNA follows: TGCGCCAGCAGCCCGGGGCAGGTAGCCACAGATACGCAGTATTTT.